This TCR beta chain was recorded in a study of blood T cell repertoires in COVID-19. At the level of the study: The United States, Italy and Spain were the sources of the acute and convalescent COVID-19 samples. PBMCs, B-cell-depleted T cells, or T cells provided the cDNA or gDNA that made up the material.

Authors' processing steps: How many nucleated cells were present was estimated from reference gene primer amplification. The protocol was immunoSEQ multiplex PCR, while the TCRdb copy is restricted to in-frame clones and leaves out a portion. From that table come the V and J calls and clone size; the DNA was used to work out D and trimming. Here the sample spans 150,000 to 180,000 clones, approximately 85% being singletons. This CDR3 is 15 amino acids long. Looked up from germline, CDR1 is LNHDA and CDR2 is SQIVND (reference sequence). The V gene lost 1 base and the J gene lost 2 bases, with 11 bases spanning the gap. Seattle researchers signed up patients amid active infection and tracked them longitudinally.

Sequences were obtained from peripheral blood. J is TRBJ1-2 and V is TRBV19; D unresolved. The receptor was isolated from a man aged 55-75 years with COVID-19, enrolled during active disease. In DNA, the CDR3 is TGTGCCAGTAGTATAGGCCACGCGGGGAACTATGGCTACACCTTC. As protein: CASSIGHAGNYGYTF.